Ten or more counts support the clone carrying this T cell receptor beta chain. The sample comes from a study of T cells in Graves' hyperthyroidism and ophthalmopathy. Amplified regions were TCR beta CDR3 sequences from RNA transcripts. When the TCR CDR3 underwent first-round RT-PCR, the HTBI primer set was used. One entry per CDR3 protein, called by TCRdb with MiXCR from the multiplex PCR reads. This table has some 650,000 distinct CDR3 sequences, around 15% appearing once. The PBMCs were sourced from fresh peripheral blood (less than 11 ml). Germline-derived CDR1 and CDR2 are DFQATT and SNEGSKA (reference sequence). CDR3 length: 13 amino acids. Deletions cut 0 bases from V and 9 bases from J, with 15 bases between.

The clonotype was recovered from a woman aged 40-49 years with Graves' ophthalmopathy. Sample: blood. This rearrangement joins TRBV20-1 to TRBJ2-7; no clear D. CDR3 sequence: CSARDGSGRGQYF. In DNA form, the CDR3 reads TGCAGTGCTAGAGATGGATCAGGCCGAGGGCAGTACTTC.